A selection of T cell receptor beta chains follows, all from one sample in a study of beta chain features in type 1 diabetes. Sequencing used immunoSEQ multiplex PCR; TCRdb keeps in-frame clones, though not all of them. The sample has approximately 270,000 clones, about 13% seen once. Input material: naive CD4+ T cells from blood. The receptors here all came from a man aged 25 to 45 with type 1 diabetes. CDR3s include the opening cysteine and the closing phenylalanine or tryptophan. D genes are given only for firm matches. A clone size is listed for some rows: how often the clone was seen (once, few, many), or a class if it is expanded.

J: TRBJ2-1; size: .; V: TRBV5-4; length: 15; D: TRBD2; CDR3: CASRKGLADYNEQFF; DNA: TGTGCCAGCAGGAAAGGCCTAGCGGATTACAATGAGCAGTTCTTC
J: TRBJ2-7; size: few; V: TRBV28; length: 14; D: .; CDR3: CASSLGQHPYEQYF; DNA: TGTGCCAGCAGTTTAGGGCAGCATCCCTACGAGCAGTACTTC
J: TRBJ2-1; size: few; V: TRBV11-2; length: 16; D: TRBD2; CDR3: CASSFRWSSGDNEQFF; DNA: TGTGCCAGCAGCTTTAGATGGTCTAGCGGGGACAATGAGCAGTTCTTC
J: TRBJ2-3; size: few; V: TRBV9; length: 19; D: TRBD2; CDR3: CASSGPFHAGGPGTDTQYF; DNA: TGTGCCAGCAGCGGCCCATTCCATGCGGGAGGGCCTGGCACAGATACGCAGTATTTT
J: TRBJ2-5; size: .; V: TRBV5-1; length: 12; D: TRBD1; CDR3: CASSGTGETQYF; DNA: TGCGCCAGCAGCGGGACAGGGGAGACCCAGTACTTC
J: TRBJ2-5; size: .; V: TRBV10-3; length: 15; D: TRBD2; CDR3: CAISDTSGAQETQYF; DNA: TGTGCCATCAGTGATACTAGCGGGGCCCAAGAGACCCAGTACTTC
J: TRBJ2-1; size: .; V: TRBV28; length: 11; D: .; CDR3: CASSLYNEQFF; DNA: TGTGCCAGCAGCCTTTACAATGAGCAGTTCTTC
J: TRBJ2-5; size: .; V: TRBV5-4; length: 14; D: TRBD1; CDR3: CASSSKTGPETQYF; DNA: TGTGCCAGCAGCTCAAAGACAGGGCCCGAGACCCAGTACTTC
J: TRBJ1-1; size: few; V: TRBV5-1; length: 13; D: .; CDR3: CASSLGSEAEAFF; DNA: TGCGCCAGCAGCTTGGGCAGCGAGGCTGAAGCTTTCTTT
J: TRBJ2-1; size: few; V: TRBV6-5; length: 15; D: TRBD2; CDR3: CASRPGLAGHNEQFF; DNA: TGTGCCAGCAGACCGGGACTAGCGGGACACAATGAGCAGTTCTTC
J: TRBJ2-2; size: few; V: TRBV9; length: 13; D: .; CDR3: CASSAGVTGELFF; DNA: TGTGCCAGCAGCGCAGGGGTAACCGGGGAGCTGTTTTTT
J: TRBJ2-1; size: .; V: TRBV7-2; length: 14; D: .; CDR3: CASNPEQSYNEQFF; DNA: TGTGCCAGCAATCCGGAGCAGTCCTACAATGAGCAGTTCTTC
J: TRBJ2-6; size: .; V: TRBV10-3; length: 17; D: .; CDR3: CATRLAPAISGANVLTF; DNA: TGTGCCACCCGGCTAGCGCCCGCGATCTCTGGGGCCAACGTCCTGACTTTC
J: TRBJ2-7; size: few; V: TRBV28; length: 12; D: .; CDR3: CASSAQYYEQYF; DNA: TGTGCCAGCAGTGCCCAGTATTACGAGCAGTACTTC
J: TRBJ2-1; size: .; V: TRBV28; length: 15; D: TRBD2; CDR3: CASGGLAGSYNEQFF; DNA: TGTGCCTCGGGGGGCCTAGCGGGATCCTACAATGAGCAGTTCTTC
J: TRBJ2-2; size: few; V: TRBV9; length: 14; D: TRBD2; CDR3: CASSSGGYTGELFF; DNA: TGTGCCAGCAGCTCGGGGGGGTACACCGGGGAGCTGTTTTTT
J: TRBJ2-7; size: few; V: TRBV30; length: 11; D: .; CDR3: CAWSRRVEQYF; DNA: TGTGCCTGGAGTCGCAGGGTCGAGCAGTACTTC
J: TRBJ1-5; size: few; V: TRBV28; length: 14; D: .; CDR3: CASSETGLRQPQHF; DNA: TGTGCCAGCAGTGAAACAGGGTTACGACAGCCCCAGCATTTT
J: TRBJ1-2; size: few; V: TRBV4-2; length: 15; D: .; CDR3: CASSQAGGSNYGYTF; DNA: TGTGCCAGCAGCCAAGCGGGGGGATCTAACTATGGCTACACCTTC
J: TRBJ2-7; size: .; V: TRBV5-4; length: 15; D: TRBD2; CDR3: CASSFGLAGNYEQYF; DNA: TGTGCCAGCAGCTTTGGACTAGCGGGAAACTACGAGCAGTACTTC
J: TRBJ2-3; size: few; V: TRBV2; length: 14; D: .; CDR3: CATRIQGSTDTQYF; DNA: TGTGCCACCAGAATACAGGGTAGCACAGATACGCAGTATTTT
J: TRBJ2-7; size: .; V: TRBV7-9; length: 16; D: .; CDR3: CASSFGLDSYAYEQYF; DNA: TGTGCCAGCAGCTTCGGACTCGACTCATATGCCTACGAGCAGTACTTC
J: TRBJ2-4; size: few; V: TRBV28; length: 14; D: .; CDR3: CASSLDLAKNIQYF; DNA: TGTGCCAGCAGTTTAGACTTGGCCAAAAACATTCAGTACTTC
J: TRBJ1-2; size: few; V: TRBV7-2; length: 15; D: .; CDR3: CASSSPWYSNYGYTF; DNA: TGTGCCAGCAGCTCCCCTTGGTACTCTAACTATGGCTACACCTTC
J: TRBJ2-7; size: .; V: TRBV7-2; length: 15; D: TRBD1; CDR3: CASSKRGQGPYEQYF; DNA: TGTGCCAGCAGCAAGAGGGGACAGGGGCCCTACGAGCAGTACTTC
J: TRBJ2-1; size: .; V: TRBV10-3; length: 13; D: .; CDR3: CAISEPERVEQFF; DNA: TGTGCCATCAGTGAGCCCGAGCGGGTTGAACAGTTCTTC
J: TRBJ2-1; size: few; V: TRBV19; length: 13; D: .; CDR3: CASLYVEDNEQFF; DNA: TGTGCCAGTCTCTACGTAGAGGACAATGAGCAGTTCTTC
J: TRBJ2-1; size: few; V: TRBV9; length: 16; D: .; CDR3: CASSPLTVGSYNEQFF; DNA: TGTGCCAGCAGCCCCTTAACAGTTGGGTCCTACAATGAGCAGTTCTTC
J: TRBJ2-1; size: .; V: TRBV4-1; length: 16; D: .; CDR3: CASSQPTLGDYNEQFF; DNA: TGCGCCAGCAGCCAGCCGACACTAGGAGATTACAATGAGCAGTTCTTC
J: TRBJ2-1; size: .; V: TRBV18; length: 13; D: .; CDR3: CASSPGGGNEQFF; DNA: TGTGCCAGCTCACCGGGGGGAGGCAATGAGCAGTTCTTC
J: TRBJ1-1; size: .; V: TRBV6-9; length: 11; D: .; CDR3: CASRRDTEAFF; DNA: TGTGCCAGCAGGAGGGACACTGAAGCTTTCTTT
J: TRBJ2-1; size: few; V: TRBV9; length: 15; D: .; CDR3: CASSVAGGGDGEQFF; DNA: TGTGCCAGCAGCGTAGCGGGCGGAGGCGACGGTGAGCAGTTCTTC
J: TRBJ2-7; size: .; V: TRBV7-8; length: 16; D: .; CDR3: CASSQGLVSEPYEQYF; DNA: TGTGCCAGCAGCCAGGGGTTGGTATCAGAGCCCTACGAGCAGTACTTC
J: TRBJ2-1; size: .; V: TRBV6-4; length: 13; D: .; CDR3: CASSRSSYNEQFF; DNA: TGTGCCAGCAGTCGGAGTTCCTACAATGAGCAGTTCTTC
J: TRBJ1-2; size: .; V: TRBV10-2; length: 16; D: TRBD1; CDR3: CASSGGRGTGEYGYTF; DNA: TGCGCCAGCAGTGGGGGTCGGGGGACAGGGGAGTATGGCTACACCTTC
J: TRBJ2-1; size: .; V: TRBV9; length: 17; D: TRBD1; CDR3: CASSATGNSLSYNEQFF; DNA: TGTGCCAGCAGCGCGACAGGGAATTCCCTCTCCTACAATGAGCAGTTCTTC
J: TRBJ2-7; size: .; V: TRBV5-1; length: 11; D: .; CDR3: CASSLTDEQYF; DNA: TGCGCCAGCAGCTTGACGGACGAGCAGTACTTC
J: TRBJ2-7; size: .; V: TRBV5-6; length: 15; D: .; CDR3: CASTFGGYRSYEQYF; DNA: TGTGCCAGCACCTTCGGAGGCTACCGCTCCTACGAGCAGTACTTC
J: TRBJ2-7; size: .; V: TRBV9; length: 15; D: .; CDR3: CASSVGPGVSYEQYF; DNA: TGTGCCAGCAGCGTAGGCCCAGGGGTCTCCTACGAGCAGTACTTC
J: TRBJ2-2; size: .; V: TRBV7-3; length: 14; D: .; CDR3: CASSLEGVAGELFF; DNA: TGTGCCAGCAGCTTAGAGGGTGTCGCCGGGGAGCTGTTTTTT
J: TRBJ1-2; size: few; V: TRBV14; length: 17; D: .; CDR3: CASSQEGHSGITYGYTF; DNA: TGTGCCAGCAGCCAAGAGGGTCACTCGGGTATCACCTATGGCTACACCTTC
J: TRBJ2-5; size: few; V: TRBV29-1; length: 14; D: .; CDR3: CSVVIGGFQETQYF; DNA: TGCAGCGTTGTGATCGGCGGGTTCCAAGAGACCCAGTACTTC
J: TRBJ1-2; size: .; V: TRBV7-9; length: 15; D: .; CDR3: CASSFQGTLPYGYTF; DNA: TGTGCCAGCAGCTTCCAGGGGACCCTACCCTATGGCTACACCTTC
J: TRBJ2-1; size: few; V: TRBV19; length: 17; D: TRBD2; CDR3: CASSIERTSGGYNEQFF; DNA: TGTGCCAGTAGTATAGAGAGGACTAGCGGGGGCTACAATGAGCAGTTCTTC
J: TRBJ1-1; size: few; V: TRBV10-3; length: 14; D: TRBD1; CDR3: CAIRPQGAGTEAFF; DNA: TGTGCCATCAGACCACAGGGGGCGGGTACTGAAGCTTTCTTT
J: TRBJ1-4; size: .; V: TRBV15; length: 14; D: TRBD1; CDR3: CATSRDRGAEKLFF; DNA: TGTGCCACCAGCAGAGACAGGGGGGCTGAAAAACTGTTTTTT
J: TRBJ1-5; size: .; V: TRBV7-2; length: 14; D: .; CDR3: CASSLQQANQPQHF; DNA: TGTGCCAGCAGCTTACAGCAGGCCAATCAGCCCCAGCATTTT
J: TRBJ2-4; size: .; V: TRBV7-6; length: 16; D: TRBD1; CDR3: CASSTQPGQGVGIQYF; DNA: TGTGCCAGCAGCACGCAACCGGGACAGGGGGTCGGCATTCAGTACTTC